This T cell receptor (beta chain) was captured by sequencing in a study of T cell changes during pregnancy in multiple sclerosis. The CDR3 spans 16 residues. V was pared by 0 bases and J by 1 base, with 13 bases between. In germline, CDR1 is SGHDT, CDR2 YYEEEE. The data were produced by immunoSEQ multiplex PCR, yet TCRdb's version contains in-frame clones alone and is incomplete. The table has 50,000 to 60,000 clones, roughly 91% seen once. The rearrangement joins TRBV5-6 to TRBJ1-1; maybe TRBD1 (5 bases). The TCR was taken from a female donor with multiple sclerosis, enrolled in a pregnancy study. The material was CD4+ T cells from peripheral blood mononuclear cells, obtained in the second trimester of pregnancy. This CDR3 reads CASSLARIRANTEAFF. Written as DNA, the CDR3 is TGTGCCAGCAGCTTGGCCCGTATCAGGGCGAACACTGAAGCTTTCTTT.